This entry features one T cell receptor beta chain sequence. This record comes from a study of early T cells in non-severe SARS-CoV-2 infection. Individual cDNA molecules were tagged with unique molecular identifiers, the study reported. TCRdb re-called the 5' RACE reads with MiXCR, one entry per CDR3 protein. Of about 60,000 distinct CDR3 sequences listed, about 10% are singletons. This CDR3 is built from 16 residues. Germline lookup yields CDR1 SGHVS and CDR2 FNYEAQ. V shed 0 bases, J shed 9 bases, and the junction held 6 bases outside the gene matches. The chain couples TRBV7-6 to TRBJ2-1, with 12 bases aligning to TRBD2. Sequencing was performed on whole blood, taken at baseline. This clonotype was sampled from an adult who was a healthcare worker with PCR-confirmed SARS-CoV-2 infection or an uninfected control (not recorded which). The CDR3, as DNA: TGTGCCAGCAGCTTAGCCGCTAGCGGGGGGGCCGGTGAGCAGTTCTTC. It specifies CASSLAASGGAGEQFF.